Listed here are 9 T cell receptor beta chains from one sample, sequenced in a study of brain metastases from non-small cell lung cancer. Data came from immunoSEQ multiplex PCR; TCRdb stores just in-frame clones and leaves some out. In the table there are roughly 4,900 clones, 85% of which are singletons. Sequenced sample: primary lung tumor tissue. Receptors originate from a donor at least 40 years old with non-small cell lung cancer.

As regards this clone: Other DNA sequences of this sample code for an identical CDR3. This rearrangement joins TRBV15 to TRBJ2-1; D call uncertain. V shed 0 bases and J shed 7 bases, with 7 bases lying between them. Germline-derived CDR1 and CDR2 are LNHNV and YYDKDF (reference sequence). The CDR3 has 13 amino acids. CDR3 amino acids: CATSRESRNEQFF. The CDR3 region has the DNA TGTGCCACCAGCAGAGAGTCGCGAAATGAGCAGTTCTTC.

V and J are TRBV2 and TRBJ1-5, with D possibly being TRBD1 (6 bases). Germline V gives CDR1 SNHLY, CDR2 FYNNEI. The CDR3 runs to 12 residues. Between the trimmed V and J ends, which lost 3 bases and 7 bases, there was a span of 7 bases. Here the CDR3 DNA reads TGTGCCAGCAGTGAGGGGGCGCAGCCCCAGCATTTT. This codes for CASSEGAQPQHF.

There are a few counts of this clone. The chain is built from TRBV10-3 and TRBJ1-1, with 9 bases lining up with TRBD1. The germline CDR1 and CDR2 sequences are ENHRY and SYGVKD. The length of the CDR3 is 15 residues. Trimming took 5 bases from V and 4 from J; bases not matched to a gene: 8. The CDR3 protein is CAISLGQGSGTEAFF. The CDR3 DNA reads as TGTGCCATCAGTCTAGGACAGGGGTCGGGCACTGAAGCTTTCTTT.

CDR3 bases: TGTGCCAGCAGCTTGGCCCCGACGGGTAATTCACCCCTCCACTTT. Protein sequence: CASSLAPTGNSPLHF. The chain has TRBV5-5 and TRBJ1-6; no reliable D call. This CDR3 has 15 residues. Germline values: CDR1 SGHKS, CDR2 YYEKEE (reference sequence). V lost 0 bases to trimming and J lost 6 bases, with 10 bases between them.

The CDR3 DNA is TGTGCCAGTAGTATCGGCGGGACGAGGACAGATACGCAGTATTTT. It is translated as CASSIGGTRTDTQYF. The V gene is TRBV19, the J gene TRBJ2-3, with D perhaps matching TRBD2 (6 bases). The CDR3 extends over 15 amino acids. Germline V gives CDR1 LNHDA, CDR2 SQIVND (reference sequence). The V and J ends lost 3 bases and 3 bases respectively, with 13 bases between them.

This chain connects TRBV9 to TRBJ1-5; unclear D gene. Germline V CDR1 and CDR2: SGDLS, YYNGEE. The CDR3 is made up of 15 amino acids. Trimming cost V 0 bases and J 4 bases, with 11 bases left between them. CDR3 residues: CASSVGKGTNQPQHF. CDR3 bases: TGTGCCAGCAGCGTAGGGAAAGGAACGAATCAGCCCCAGCATTTT.

On this clone: A much bigger clone sits one base away, suggesting this may be a read error. This chain joins TRBV5-4 and TRBJ2-1, with 7 bases matching TRBD2. CDR1 and CDR2 (germline): SGHNT, YYREEE (reference sequence). V lost 0 bases, J lost 2 bases, and 5 bases stayed unmatched. The CDR3 totals 16 residues. The CDR3 sequence: CASSLETSSPYNEQFF. DNA of the CDR3: TGTGCCAGCAGCTTGGAGACTAGCAGTCCCTACAATGAGCAGTTCTTC.

V and J are TRBV5-1 and TRBJ1-1; tentatively, D is TRBD1 (5 bases). The CDR3 consists of 14 residues. The germline V and J ends were trimmed by 4 bases and 0 bases, with 10 bases remaining between them. Germline CDR1 is SGHRS and CDR2 is YFSETQ. CDR3 region: CASSPRAVNTEAFF. The CDR3 DNA sequence: TGCGCCAGCAGCCCCAGGGCTGTGAACACTGAAGCTTTCTTT.

V gene TRBV5-1 combines with J gene TRBJ2-3; 11 nucleotides line up with TRBD1. The CDR3 has 14 residues. J was trimmed by 3 bases and V by 4 bases; bases with no gene match: 1. Looked up from germline, CDR1 is SGHRS and CDR2 is YFSETQ. The CDR3 bases are TGCGCCAGCAGCCGGGACAGGGGGACAGATACGCAGTATTTT. The encoded protein is CASSRDRGTDTQYF.